This TCR beta chain was recorded in a study of blood T cell repertoires in COVID-19. As for the study in general: Spain, Italy and the United States supplied samples that represented acute and convalescent COVID-19. PBMCs, B-cell-depleted T cells, or T cells were the source of the cDNA or gDNA that made up the material.

The V and J ends lost 2 bases and 1 base respectively, with 5 bases between them. This CDR3 has 13 amino acids. In this sample, this clone is medium-sized. Original processing notes: It was from reference gene primer amplification that nucleated cell counts were estimated. The assay was immunoSEQ multiplex PCR, and TCRdb's table has in-frame clones only and misses some. V and J calls plus clone size are reproduced from that table; the DNA served to infer D and trimming. The table has about 45,000 clones, 83% seen once. The clonotype originates from a man aged 80 or over in a cohort sampled during active COVID-19. The chain uses TRBV12-3 or TRBV12-4 and TRBJ1-1; D uncertain. Material for sequencing was peripheral blood. The CDR3 spells CASSLNRNTEAFF. The DNA of the CDR3 is TGTGCCAGCAGTTTAAACAGGAACACTGAAGCTTTCTTT.